The 32 T cell receptor beta chains below were found in one sample sequenced in a study of cytomegalovirus exposure and HLA in healthy donors. The PCR used 60 Vbeta and 13 Jbeta primers. Generated by immunoSEQ multiplex PCR, the TCRdb table keeps only in-frame clones and is missing some. The repertoire has about 130,000 clones, roughly 9.6% of them found once; the top ten carry over 6.5%. The sequenced sample was PBMCs. These receptors were obtained from a middle-aged woman in good health and CMV-seropositive.

This clone was seen only a few times. The chain has TRBV7-2 and TRBJ2-5, with 12 bases matching TRBD2. Germline values: CDR1 SGHTA, CDR2 FQGNSA. The CDR3 spans 15 residues. V lost 2 bases and J lost 4; bases outside the gene matches: 2. The CDR3 sequence is CASSLLAGGTETQYF. The CDR3 DNA reads TGTGCCAGCAGCTTACTAGCGGGGGGGACAGAGACCCAGTACTTC.

The V gene is TRBV5-1, the J gene TRBJ2-1; maybe TRBD2 (5 bases). In germline, CDR1 is SGHRS, CDR2 YFSETQ. The germline V and J ends were trimmed by 0 bases and 9 bases, with 16 bases remaining between them. The CDR3 has 15 residues. CDR3: CASSLDVGAGGEQFF. The CDR3 bases are TGCGCCAGCAGCTTGGATGTGGGAGCTGGAGGTGAGCAGTTCTTC.

This clone was counted between two and nine times. V is TRBV5-4 and J is TRBJ2-7; TRBD2 matches 10 bases. V dropped 2 bases and J dropped 0; count of bases not matched to a gene: 8. Germline CDR1 SGHNT, CDR2 YYREEE (reference sequence). The CDR3 consists of 17 residues. In DNA form, the CDR3 reads TGTGCCAGCAGCTTTCCCCTAGCGGGGGCCCCCTCCTACGAGCAGTACTTC. Amino acids: CASSFPLAGAPSYEQYF.

This clone was picked up a small number of times. The chain uses TRBV5-1 and TRBJ2-2; 7 nucleotides align to TRBD1. This CDR3 comprises 16 residues. Germline lookup yields CDR1 SGHRS and CDR2 YFSETQ. The V and J ends lost 3 bases and 5 bases, in that order; junction bases with no gene match: 10. The CDR3 spells CASSSIPGGETGELFF. CDR3 in DNA: TGCGCCAGCAGCTCCATTCCAGGGGGAGAAACCGGGGAGCTGTTTTTT.

The table lists this clone with a few counts. The chain combines TRBV7-2 with TRBJ1-1; D might be TRBD1 (5 bases). The germline V and J ends were trimmed by 5 bases and 4 bases, with 14 bases remaining between them. Per the germline V gene, CDR1 is SGHTA and CDR2 is FQGNSA. The CDR3 contains 14 residues. CDR3 bases: TGTGCCAGCAGCCCTAATCTCCAGGGCACTGAAGCTTTCTTT. Translating it yields CASSPNLQGTEAFF.

This clone was seen only a few times. This chain links TRBV5-6 with TRBJ1-2; 7 bases are shared with TRBD1. Germline CDR1 is SGHDT and CDR2 is YYEEEE. There are 15 residues in the CDR3. V lost 0 bases, J lost 1 base, and 3 bases stayed unmatched. CDR3 in amino acids: CASSLGQGGNYGYTF. The CDR3 DNA reads as TGTGCCAGCAGCTTGGGTCAGGGGGGTAACTATGGCTACACCTTC.

This clone was seen ten or more times. The chain has TRBV5-4 and TRBJ1-1, with D tentatively TRBD1 (5 bases). The germline V and J ends were trimmed by 2 bases and 4 bases, with 15 bases remaining between them. Germline values: CDR1 SGHNT, CDR2 YYREEE (reference sequence). This CDR3 contains 15 residues. The CDR3 DNA is TGTGCCAGCAGCTTAGCGAAGGGGAAACTCACTGAAGCTTTCTTT. Protein: CASSLAKGKLTEAFF.

V gene TRBV5-1 combines with J gene TRBJ1-1; D remains ambiguous. The V gene's germline CDR1 is SGHRS and CDR2 YFSETQ. With 2 bases removed from V and 1 base from J, the gap between germline ends came to 6 bases. CDR3 length: 13 residues. CDR3 sequence (DNA): TGCGCCAGCAGCTTTGAGCAGAACACTGAAGCTTTCTTT. Translating gives CASSFEQNTEAFF.

The CDR3: CASGPTFVGNTIYF. Written as DNA, the CDR3 is TGTGCTAGTGGCCCGACATTTGTCGGAAACACCATATATTTT. The chain couples TRBV12-5 to TRBJ1-3, with D unclear. This CDR3 region has 14 residues. Trimming cost V 6 bases and J 4 bases, with 13 bases left between them. In germline, CDR1 is LGHNT, CDR2 FRNRAP.

The CDR3 spells CASSERTGTDTQYF. CDR3 in DNA: TGTGCCAGCAGTGAGAGGACAGGGACAGATACGCAGTATTTT. The V gene is TRBV2, the J gene TRBJ2-3; 8 bases agree with TRBD1. This CDR3 contains 14 residues. Germline V gene lookup returns CDR1 SNHLY and CDR2 FYNNEI. The trim removed 3 bases at V and 3 bases at J, leaving 2 bases unmatched.

This clone was detected only a few times. The chain links TRBV6-5 to TRBJ1-4; D ambiguous. The CDR3 sequence is 13 residues long. V lost 7 bases, J lost 8 bases, and 14 bases lay in between. Germline V gene data show CDR1 as MNHEY and CDR2 as SVGAGI. CDR3 in amino acids: CASTRGWQEKLFF. The CDR3 DNA is TGTGCCAGCACCCGGGGTTGGCAAGAAAAACTGTTTTTT.

V and J are TRBV27 and TRBJ2-1; a weak D match, TRBD2 (5 bases). Germline V gives CDR1 MNHEY, CDR2 SMNVEV (reference sequence). The CDR3 is 18 residues long. V dropped 9 bases and J dropped 1 base, with 25 bases sitting between them. The CDR3 is CARRTTQRKLTSYNEQFF. The CDR3 nucleotides are TGTGCCAGGAGAACTACCCAGCGGAAACTTACTTCCTACAATGAGCAGTTCTTC.

The rearrangement joins TRBV7-8 to TRBJ2-1, with D possibly TRBD1 on 5 matching bases. CDR1 and CDR2 (germline): SGHVS, FQNEAQ. V was trimmed by 5 bases and J by 11 bases, leaving 16 bases between them. The CDR3 runs 13 residues. CDR3 in DNA: TGTGCCAGCAGCCTGATAAACCAGGGAAAGCAGTTCTTC. Protein product: CASSLINQGKQFF.

The chain couples TRBV6-5 to TRBJ2-5, with 11 nucleotides matching TRBD2. The J call may not be correct, given that the DNA end is closer to TRBJ2-7. The length of the CDR3 is 14 residues. CDR1 is MNHEY and CDR2 is SVGAGI in the germline V gene. CDR3 loop: CASSLAGGRIEQYF. CDR3 sequence (DNA): TGTGCCAGCAGTTTAGCGGGGGGGCGGATCGAGCAGTACTTC.

This chain uses TRBV27 with TRBJ1-2; TRBD1 is a possible D gene (6 bases). CDR1 and CDR2 from the germline V gene are MNHEY and SMNVEV (reference sequence). Trimming shortened V by 5 bases and J by 8 bases, and 21 bases separated the two germline ends. The CDR3 spans 15 residues. CDR3 in amino acids: CASSPYPSGTSGYTF. The DNA for the CDR3 is TGTGCCAGCAGTCCATACCCGTCCGGGACATCAGGCTACACCTTC.

For this clone: The missing conserved phenylalanine or tryptophan at the end of this CDR3 makes a read error likely. The chain joins TRBV19 to TRBJ1-4; weak D call: TRBD1 (6 bases). This CDR3 region has 14 residues. With 6 bases removed from V and 5 bases from J, the gap between germline ends came to 13 bases. Germline CDR1 reads LNHDA; CDR2 reads SQIVND (reference sequence). The CDR3 spells CASSPRTANEKLFV. Here the CDR3 DNA reads TGTGCCAGTAGCCCGAGGACAGCAAATGAAAAACTGTTTGTT.

This clone was recorded a few times. CDR3 DNA sequence: TGCGCCAGCAGTTTGGCAGGGAATCAGCCCCAGCATTTT. Amino acid sequence: CASSLAGNQPQHF. The chain carries TRBV10-1 and TRBJ1-5, with D tentatively TRBD1 (5 bases). V lost 5 bases to trimming and J lost 4 bases, with 9 bases between them. Germline-derived CDR1 and CDR2 are WNHNN and SYGVQD (reference sequence). This CDR3 comprises 13 residues.

The chain has TRBV5-1 and TRBJ2-2, with no clear D. The CDR3 contains 13 residues. Per germline, CDR1 SGHRS and CDR2 YFSETQ. Between the trimmed V and J ends, which lost 0 bases and 5 bases, there was a span of 5 bases. The chain's CDR3 is CASSLAQTGELFF. As DNA, the CDR3 is TGCGCCAGCAGCTTGGCCCAGACCGGGGAGCTGTTTTTT.

This clone has just a few counts. J is TRBJ2-2 and V is TRBV4-2; maybe TRBD2 (7 bases). This CDR3 is built from 13 residues. V lost 8 bases and J 4 bases, leaving 11 bases between the germline ends. Germline loops: CDR1 LGHNA, CDR2 YNFKEQ. The CDR3 DNA reads as TGTGCCAGCGGGGGGGCGGTCACCGGGGAGCTGTTTTTT. Translating gives CASGGAVTGELFF.

The CDR3 is CASSPDRVGTGELFF. The CDR3 DNA reads TGCGCCAGCAGCCCGGACAGGGTGGGCACCGGGGAGCTGTTTTTT. The chain recombines TRBV4-1 with TRBJ2-2; TRBD1 agrees at 8 bases. Germline values: CDR1 MGHRA, CDR2 YSYEKL. This CDR3 has 15 residues. Trimming at V came to 4 bases and at J to 4 bases, leaving 5 bases not matched to a gene.

This clone was detected only a few times. CDR3 sequence reads: CASSLRGSGAADTQYF. Written as DNA, the CDR3 is TGTGCCAGCAGCTTAAGGGGTTCGGGTGCCGCAGATACGCAGTATTTT. This rearrangement joins TRBV7-6 to TRBJ2-3, with a possible D match to TRBD1 (5 bases). The germline V gene has CDR1 SGHVS and CDR2 FNYEAQ. The germline V and J ends were trimmed by 2 bases and 4 bases, with 16 bases remaining between them. This CDR3 contains 16 residues.

The J gene is TRBJ2-1, the V gene TRBV5-6, with D hard to call. Trimming cost V 0 bases and J 3 bases, with 4 bases left between them. CDR1 and CDR2 (germline): SGHDT, YYEEEE. The length of the CDR3 is 13 residues. The CDR3 sequence is CASSLADYNEQFF. DNA for the CDR3: TGTGCCAGCAGCTTGGCAGACTACAATGAGCAGTTCTTC.

V gene TRBV4-3 combines with J gene TRBJ1-6; D not certain. V was shortened by 3 bases and J by 6 bases, with 15 bases between the two germline ends. Germline CDR1 is LGHNA and CDR2 is YSLEER. This CDR3 region has 16 residues. The CDR3 DNA reads as TGCGCCAGCAGCCAGGATCCCGGGGTGGCTAATTCACCCCTCCACTTT. This codes for CASSQDPGVANSPLHF.

This clone has just a few counts. The chain joins TRBV29-1 to TRBJ2-7; TRBD1 matches at 10 bases. With V trimmed by 6 bases and J by 0 bases, 2 bases remained unmatched. Germline V gene sequence: CDR1 SQVTM, CDR2 ANQGSEA. The CDR3 covers 13 residues. The DNA of the CDR3 is TGCAGCGTCCGGACAGGGGGCTCCTACGAGCAGTACTTC. It encodes CSVRTGGSYEQYF.

The rearrangement uses TRBV6-5 and TRBJ1-1; 8 bases line up with TRBD1. Germline lookup yields CDR1 MNHEY and CDR2 SVGAGI. This CDR3 has 14 residues. Germline trimming cut 5 bases from V and 1 base from J; bases unmatched to any gene: 3. In DNA, the CDR3 is TGTGCCAGCAGTGTACAGGGGGGGAACACTGAAGCTTTCTTT. Its translation is CASSVQGGNTEAFF.

This clone was found a few times. The chain carries TRBV21-1 and TRBJ1-5. TRBV21-1 is reported as a pseudogene. The CDR3 loop spans 18 amino acids. As DNA, the CDR3 is TGTGCCAGCAGCGGGCTGAGGGGAGGGGTTTGTCGCAATCAGCCCCAGCATTTT. Protein product: CASSGLRGGVCRNQPQHF.

This clone was seen a handful of times. The V gene is TRBV7-9, the J gene TRBJ2-1, with TRBD1 matching over 9 bases. The V gene end was trimmed by 5 bases and the J gene end by 2 bases; junction bases not matched to a gene: 16. The germline V gene encodes CDR1 SEHNR and CDR2 FQNEAQ (reference sequence). The CDR3 is 19 residues long. CDR3 region: CASSPDKGVDRGTYNEQFF. The CDR3 DNA follows: TGTGCCAGCAGCCCCGACAAAGGGGTGGACAGGGGAACCTACAATGAGCAGTTCTTC.

The V gene is TRBV11-2, the J gene TRBJ2-5, with D perhaps matching TRBD2 (5 bases). Germline values: CDR1 SGHAT, CDR2 FQNNGV. The V end lost 3 bases, the J end lost 3 bases, and 11 bases lay between the germline ends. The CDR3 is 14 residues long. CDR3 DNA sequence: TGTGCCAGCAGCTTGGGCCGAGGGAAAGAGACCCAGTACTTC. Translation gives CASSLGRGKETQYF.

This chain uses TRBV5-1 with TRBJ2-2, with TRBD2 as a possible D gene (5 bases). The CDR3 consists of 13 residues. Germline V gene lookup returns CDR1 SGHRS and CDR2 YFSETQ. V lost 1 base to trimming and J lost 6 bases, with 7 bases between them. The CDR3 DNA reads as TGCGCCAGCAGCTTGCTGGAGGCCGGGGAGCTGTTTTTT. Protein product: CASSLLEAGELFF. Complete variable domain (other parts from reference TRBV5-1 and TRBJ2-2): KAGVTQTPRYLIKTRGQQVTLSCSPISGHRSVSWYQQTPGQGLQFLFEYFSETQRNKGNFPGRFSGRQFSNSRSEMNVSTLELGDSALYLCASSLLEAGELFFGEGSRLTVL.

This clone was seen more than once but under ten times. The CDR3 nucleotides read TGTGCCAGCTCACTCCAGGGTGATCAGCCCCAGCATTTT. This gives the protein CASSLQGDQPQHF. The V gene is TRBV18, the J gene TRBJ1-5; D may be TRBD1 (5 bases). There are 13 residues in the CDR3. V was shortened by 4 bases and J by 5 bases, with 9 bases between the two germline ends. Looked up from germline, CDR1 is KGHSH and CDR2 is LQKENI. Full variable domain (remainder filled in from reference TRBV18 and TRBJ1-5): NAGVMQNPRHLVRRRGQEARLRCSPMKGHSHVYWYRQLPEEGLKFMVYLQKENIIDESGMPKERFSAEFPKEGPSILRIQQVVRGDSAAYFCASSLQGDQPQHFGDGTRLSIL.

CDR3 region: CASSPKRGRQETQYF. CDR3 DNA: TGTGCCAGCTCACCCAAAAGGGGGCGACAAGAGACCCAGTACTTC. V is TRBV18 and J is TRBJ2-5; 7 bases map to TRBD1. CDR3 length: 15 residues. Germline CDR1 reads KGHSH; CDR2 reads LQKENI. J was trimmed by 2 bases and V by 3 bases; bases with no gene match: 6.

The chain couples TRBV19 to TRBJ2-3; 9 bases fit TRBD1. V shed 3 bases, J shed 3 bases, and the junction held 10 bases outside the gene matches. The CDR3 covers 17 residues. Germline V lookup: CDR1 LNHDA, CDR2 SQIVND (reference sequence). This CDR3 is CASSISRTGDLTDTQYF. DNA for the CDR3: TGTGCCAGTAGTATCTCCAGGACAGGGGATTTGACAGATACGCAGTATTTT.